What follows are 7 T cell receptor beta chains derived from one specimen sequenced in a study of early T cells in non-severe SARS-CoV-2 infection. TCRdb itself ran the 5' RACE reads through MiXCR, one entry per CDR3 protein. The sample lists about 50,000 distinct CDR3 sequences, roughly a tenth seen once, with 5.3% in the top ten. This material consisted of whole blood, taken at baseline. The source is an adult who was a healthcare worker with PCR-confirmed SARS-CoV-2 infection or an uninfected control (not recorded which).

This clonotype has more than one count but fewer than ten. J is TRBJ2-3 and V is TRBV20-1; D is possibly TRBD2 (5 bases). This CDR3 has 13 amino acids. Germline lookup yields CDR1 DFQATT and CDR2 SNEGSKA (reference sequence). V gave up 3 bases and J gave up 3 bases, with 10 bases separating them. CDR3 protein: CSASRGGTDTQYF. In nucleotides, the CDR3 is TGCAGTGCTAGTCGGGGTGGTACAGATACGCAGTATTTT.

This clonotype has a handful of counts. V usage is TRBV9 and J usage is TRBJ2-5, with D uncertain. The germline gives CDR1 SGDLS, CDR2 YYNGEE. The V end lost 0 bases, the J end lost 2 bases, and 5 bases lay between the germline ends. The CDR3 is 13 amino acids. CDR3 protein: CASSVDVQETQYF. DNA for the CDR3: TGTGCCAGCAGCGTAGACGTTCAAGAGACCCAGTACTTC.

The CDR3 sequence is CASSWTGGYEQYF. The CDR3 DNA sequence: TGCGCCAGCAGCTGGACAGGGGGCTACGAGCAGTACTTC. This sequence joins TRBV5-1 and TRBJ2-7; 10 bases are a match to TRBD1. This CDR3 is built from 13 residues. Trimming at V came to 3 bases and at J to 3 bases, leaving 0 bases not matched to a gene. CDR1 SGHRS and CDR2 YFSETQ come from the germline V gene.

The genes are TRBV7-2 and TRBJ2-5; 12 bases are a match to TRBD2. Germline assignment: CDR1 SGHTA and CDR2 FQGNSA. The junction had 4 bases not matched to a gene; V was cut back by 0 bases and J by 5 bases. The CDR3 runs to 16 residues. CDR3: CASSLAASGGAETQYF. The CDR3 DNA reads TGTGCCAGCAGCTTAGCGGCTAGCGGGGGGGCGGAGACCCAGTACTTC.

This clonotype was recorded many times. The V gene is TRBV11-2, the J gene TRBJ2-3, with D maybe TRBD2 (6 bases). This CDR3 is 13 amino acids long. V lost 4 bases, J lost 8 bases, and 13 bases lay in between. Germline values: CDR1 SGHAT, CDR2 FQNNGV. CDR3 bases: TGTGCCAGCAGCTCCGAGGGACTTCCTACGCAGTATTTT. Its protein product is CASSSEGLPTQYF.

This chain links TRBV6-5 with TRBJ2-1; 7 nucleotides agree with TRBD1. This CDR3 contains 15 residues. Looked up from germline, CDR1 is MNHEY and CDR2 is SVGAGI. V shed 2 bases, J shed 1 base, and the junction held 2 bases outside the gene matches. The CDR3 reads CASSYLTGSYNEQFF. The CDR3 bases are TGTGCCAGCAGTTACCTGACAGGGTCCTACAATGAGCAGTTCTTC.

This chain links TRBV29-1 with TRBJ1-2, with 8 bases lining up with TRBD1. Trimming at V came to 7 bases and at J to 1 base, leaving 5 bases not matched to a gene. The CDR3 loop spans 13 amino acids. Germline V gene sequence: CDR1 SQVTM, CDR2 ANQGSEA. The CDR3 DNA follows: TGCAGCGCCGGACAGGGAAGTAACTATGGCTACACCTTC. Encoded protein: CSAGQGSNYGYTF.